The T cell receptor beta chain under discussion was sequenced for a study of control samples from healthy donors and cancer patients. Germline loops: CDR1 MRHNA, CDR2 SNTAGT. This CDR3 spans 14 amino acids. The J segment lost 2 bases and the V segment lost 6 bases, leaving 6 bases of the junction unmatched. The method was immunoSEQ multiplex PCR; TCRdb's version includes in-frame clones alone and lacks a portion of them. The sample consists of just over 150,000 clones, about 93% of them appearing once. This clonotype originated in a man over 45 in good health. This sequence joins TRBV6-4 and TRBJ1-2, with 7 bases lining up with TRBD1. Sample: blood. The CDR3 sequence: CASSSGTANYGYTF. The CDR3 DNA follows: TGTGCCAGCAGCTCTGGGACAGCAAACTATGGCTACACCTTC.